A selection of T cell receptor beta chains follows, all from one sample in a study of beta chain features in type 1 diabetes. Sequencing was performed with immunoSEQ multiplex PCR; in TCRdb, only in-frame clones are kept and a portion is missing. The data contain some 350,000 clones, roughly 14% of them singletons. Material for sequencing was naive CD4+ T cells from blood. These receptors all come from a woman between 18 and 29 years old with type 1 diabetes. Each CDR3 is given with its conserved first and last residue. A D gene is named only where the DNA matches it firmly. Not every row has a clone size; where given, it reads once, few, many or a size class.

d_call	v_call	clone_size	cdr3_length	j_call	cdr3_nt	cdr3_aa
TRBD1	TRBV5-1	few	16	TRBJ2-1	TGCGCCAGCAGCTCGATATTTGACAGGGGAAGTAATGAGCAGTTCTTC	CASSSIFDRGSNEQFF
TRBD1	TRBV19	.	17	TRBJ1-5	TGTGCCAGTAGTCCTGGGACAGGGAGATATAGCAATCAGCCCCAGCATTTT	CASSPGTGRYSNQPQHF
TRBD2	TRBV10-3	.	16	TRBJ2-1	TGTGCCATCACCCGGACTAGCGGGACCTCCTACAATGAGCAGTTCTTC	CAITRTSGTSYNEQFF
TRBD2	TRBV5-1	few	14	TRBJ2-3	TGCGCCAGCAATAGCGGGAGTTTCACAGATACGCAGTATTTT	CASNSGSFTDTQYF
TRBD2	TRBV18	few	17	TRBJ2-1	TGTGCCAGCTCGCTCGGGACTAGCGGGGGAGCCTACAATGAGCAGTTCTTC	CASSLGTSGGAYNEQFF
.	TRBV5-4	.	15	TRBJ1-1	TGTGCCAGCAGCTTGACTCCCGGGTTTGCAACTGAAGCTTTCTTT	CASSLTPGFATEAFF
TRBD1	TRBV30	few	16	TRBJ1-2	TGTGCCTGGAGGTCCACACAGGGGGCGATGTTCTATGGCTACACCTTC	CAWRSTQGAMFYGYTF
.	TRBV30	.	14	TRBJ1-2	TGTGCCTGGAGTCTTGGGGCACGATACTATGGCTACACCTTC	CAWSLGARYYGYTF
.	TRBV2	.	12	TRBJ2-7	TGTGCCGAAAAACTACAGGGCCACGAGCAGTACTTC	CAEKLQGHEQYF
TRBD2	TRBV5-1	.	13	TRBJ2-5	TGCGCCAGCAGCGCCGGACTAGCAGAGACCCAGTACTTC	CASSAGLAETQYF
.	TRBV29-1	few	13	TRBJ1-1	TGCAGCGCTGGAGGCAGGCTGAACACTGAAGCTTTCTTT	CSAGGRLNTEAFF
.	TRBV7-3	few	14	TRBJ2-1	TGTGCCAGCAGCCGCGGACAGAGCTACAATGAGCAGTTCTTC	CASSRGQSYNEQFF
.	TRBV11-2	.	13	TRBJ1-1	TGTGCCAGCAGCTTCATACAGTACACTGAAGCTTTCTTT	CASSFIQYTEAFF
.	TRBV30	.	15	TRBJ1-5	TGTGCCTGGAGTCGTAGGGACTTACTCAATCAGCCCCAGCATTTT	CAWSRRDLLNQPQHF
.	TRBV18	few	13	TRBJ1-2	TGTGCCAGCTCACCGGGCGGGGGCTATGGCTACACCTTC	CASSPGGGYGYTF
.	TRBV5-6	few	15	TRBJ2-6	TGTGCCAGCAGCTATAGGGGGTATTGGGCCAACGTCCTGACTTTC	CASSYRGYWANVLTF
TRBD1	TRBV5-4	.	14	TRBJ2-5	TGTGCCAGCAGCCTTCGACAGGGCCAAGAGACCCAGTACTTC	CASSLRQGQETQYF
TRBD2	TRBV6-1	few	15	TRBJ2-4	TGTGCCAGCAGGGGGCTAGCGGGAGGAAGGAACATTCAGTACTTC	CASRGLAGGRNIQYF
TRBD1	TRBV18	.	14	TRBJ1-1	TGTGCCAGCTCACCTTCGGACAGGGGGAGTGTCGCTTTCTTT	CASSPSDRGSVAFF
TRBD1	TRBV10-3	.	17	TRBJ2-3	TGTGCCATCAGTGAGGCGACTCCTCGACAGGGAACAGATACGCAGTATTTT	CAISEATPRQGTDTQYF
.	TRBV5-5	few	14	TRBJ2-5	TGTGCCAGCAGCTTGGATGGGGCCACGGAGACCCAGTACTTC	CASSLDGATETQYF
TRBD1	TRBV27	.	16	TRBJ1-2	TGTGCCAGCAGTCCCCGTCCAGGGGGCGTTGGATATGGCTACACCTTC	CASSPRPGGVGYGYTF